This TCR beta chain appears in the sequencing data of a study of blood T cell repertoires in COVID-19 (dated by TCRdb to about 2020). With regard to the full study: Samples covering the acute and convalescent phases of COVID-19 were provided by collaborators in the United States, Italy and Spain. The prospective study material was composed of cDNA or gDNA derived from T cells, B-cell-depleted T cells, or PBMCs. Deeply sampled blood TCRbeta repertoires from subjects exposed to, actively infected with, or recovered from COVID-19 were included in the dataset. The repertoires were released in a freely available public database intended as a resource for research on the immune response to SARS-CoV-2. The samples were drawn from the first 160 participants of the ongoing ImmuneRACE study and from roughly 1,300 subjects provided by 6 global collaborators. The sample metadata nearly always contained a de-identified subject ID, COVID-19 status, age in years and sex. Where available, HLA class I and class II types were obtained from metadata supplied by the sample provider rather than from assay-based typing.

Points on this clone: Its antigen is still unknown. The record has no base qualities; no much larger clone is one base away.

Collaborating institutions collected whole blood in K2EDTA tubes following their own protocols. Collaborator samples were shipped for TCRbeta analysis as frozen whole blood, isolated PBMCs, or DNA extracted from either sample type. TCRbeta CDR3 regions were amplified from genomic DNA by means of the immunoSEQ Assay, a bias-controlled multiplex PCR. In the paper's pipeline: Nucleated cell counts per sample were estimated from amplification of reference gene primers within the assay. Sequence reads were collapsed and filtered to measure the absolute abundance of every unique TCRbeta CDR3 rearrangement. For each sample, productive Simpson clonality was calculated as the square root of Simpson's diversity index across productive rearrangements. The source is immuneACCESS, and TCRdb retained only in-frame sequences with V and J called. Part of the clones is not carried over; for the studies checked, unresolved V genes explain less than half of this, and the remainder is unexplained. D and trimming come from the DNA, and the V and J calls and clone size come from that table. The sample table records tens of thousands of clones; 70% to 90% of these occur just once. 0.95% to 1.5% of the sample belongs to the ten largest clones.

What the study reported, not specific to this receptor: The quantity of clinical and demographic metadata differed by source and by participant and was supplied without curation.

The CDR3 covers 16 residues, taking in both the cysteine and the phenylalanine. CDR3 DNA only is kept here, 48 bases in frame from base 1. The V gene is TRBV21-1 and the J gene is TRBJ2-2; TRBD1, the table's D call, lacks a check against the DNA. TRBV21-1 is described as a pseudogene. This TCR derives from a woman aged 60-75 years with acute or convalescent COVID-19. The material sequenced was peripheral blood. The CDR3 region reads CASSKDRVRNTGELFF. In nucleotides, the sequence is TGTGCCAGCAGCAAAGACAGGGTTCGAAACACCGGGGAGCTGTTTTTT.